This T cell receptor (beta chain) was documented in a study of blood T cell repertoires in COVID-19. Study overall: Whether acute or convalescent, the COVID-19 samples came from the United States, Italy and Spain. PBMCs, B-cell-depleted T cells, or T cells provided the cDNA or gDNA that made up the material.

Study processing details: It was from reference gene primer amplification that nucleated cell counts were estimated. Sequencing used immunoSEQ multiplex PCR; TCRdb keeps in-frame clones, though not all of them. V and J calls and clone size follow that table, whereas D and trimming were derived from the DNA. Of about 73,000 clones listed, roughly four fifths are singletons. Patients from Seattle were sampled longitudinally, starting during active infection. From germline, CDR1 is MNHNY and CDR2 SVGAGI (reference sequence). With 3 bases clipped from V and 5 bases from J, the junction kept 8 bases outside the gene matches. The CDR3 has 16 amino acids.

Sequencing input: peripheral blood. The TCR originated in a man aged 65 to 79 with COVID-19, enrolled during active disease. The V call is TRBV6-6, the J call TRBJ2-5, with TRBD2 identical over 11 bases. The CDR3 region is CASSYRVAGGLETQYF. Written as DNA, the CDR3 is TGTGCCAGCAGTTATCGGGTAGCGGGAGGGTTGGAGACCCAGTACTTC.